The 15 T cell receptor beta chains below come from one sample, sequenced in a study of glioma-infiltrating T cells (dated by TCRdb to the mid-2010s). This sample was sequenced with an Illumina MiSeq. The iRepertoire nested amplicon-rescue multiplex PCR (arm-PCR) platform was used to amplify TCR alpha and beta CDR3 regions from RNA. Using fastp at Q25 and MiXCR, TCRdb reprocessed the public reads and kept productive beta chains. Identical CDR3 proteins give one entry, which carries the most common genes and DNA. The sample table shows under 200,000 distinct CDR3 sequences, and approximately 40% are seen once. In total, the top ten clones hold 4% to 6.5% of the sample. What was sequenced was glioma tissue, nonneoplastic brain tissue, or PBMCs (not recorded which). The receptors were gathered from a human donor with low-grade glioma or glioblastoma, undergoing nonglioma brain surgery, or in good health (not recorded which).

The V call is TRBV11-2, the J call TRBJ1-5; D is uncertain. V gave up 1 base and J gave up 6 bases, with 10 bases separating them. The CDR3 runs to 14 residues. Germline V CDR1 and CDR2: SGHAT, FQNNGV. CDR3 bases: TGTGCCAGCAGCTTAGGAGGTGGCGGTCAGCCCCAGCATTTT. This encodes CASSLGGGGQPQHF.

The chain carries TRBV18 and TRBJ2-1, with 7 nucleotides matching TRBD2. The germline CDR1 and CDR2 sequences are KGHSH and LQKENI. CDR3 length: 14 amino acids. V shed 5 bases, J shed 9 bases, and the junction held 10 bases outside the gene matches. The CDR3, as DNA: TGTGCCAGCTCATTGGGAGGGCCGAGTAGTGAGCAGTTCTTC. It yields the protein CASSLGGPSSEQFF.

The gene calls are TRBV3-1 and TRBJ2-5; 9 nucleotides agree with TRBD2. Germline V lookup: CDR1 LGHDT, CDR2 YNNKEL (reference sequence). This CDR3 spans 14 amino acids. The junction had 5 bases not matched to a gene; V was cut back by 4 bases and J by 5 bases. CDR3 region: CASSPGTSRETQYF. The CDR3, as DNA: TGTGCCAGCAGCCCGGGGACTAGCCGGGAGACCCAGTACTTC.

Regarding this clonotype: A read error may explain this, as a much larger clone is one base away. A read error is likely, as this CDR3 ends without the conserved phenylalanine or tryptophan. The chain links TRBV3-1 to TRBJ2-1; TRBD2 matches at 10 bases. Germline lookup yields CDR1 LGHDT and CDR2 YNNKEL (reference sequence). V lost 3 bases to trimming and J lost 4 bases; unmatched junction nucleotides: 3. The length of the CDR3 is 15 residues. The CDR3 reads CASSHRTSGYNEQFI. DNA for the CDR3: TGTGCCAGCAGCCACCGGACTAGCGGTTACAATGAGCAGTTCATC.

The chain is built from TRBV5-1 and TRBJ2-3; TRBD2 matches at 7 bases. CDR3 length: 15 amino acids. Germline V gives CDR1 SGHRS, CDR2 YFSETQ. The junction had 10 bases not matched to a gene; V was cut back by 7 bases and J by 2 bases. DNA for the CDR3: TGCGCCAGCCTCCTAGCGGAGTTATCCACAGATACGCAGTATTTT. Translated, it gives CASLLAELSTDTQYF.

Ten or more counts support this clonotype. This sequence joins TRBV28 and TRBJ2-5; unclear D gene. The CDR3 is 11 amino acids. Trimming shortened V by 7 bases and J by 2 bases, and 5 bases separated the two germline ends. CDR1 and CDR2 from the germline V gene are MDHEN and SYDVKM. CDR3 in DNA: TGTGCCAGCACCGATCAAGAGACCCAGTACTTC. This translates into CASTDQETQYF.

About this clonotype: An end of the junction does not agree with germline; a read error may underlie this. Here the CDR3 reads CASSFDTDQAQHF. CDR3 DNA: TGCGCCAGCAGCTTTGACACCGATCAGGCCCAGCATTTT. The J gene is TRBJ1-5, the V gene TRBV5-1; D gene unclear. CDR1 and CDR2 (germline): SGHRS, YFSETQ. CDR3 length: 13 residues.

Many counts were recorded for this clonotype. The V call is TRBV3-1, the J call TRBJ1-1; 7 bases fit TRBD1. The CDR3 is 15 amino acids. Trimming cost V 3 bases and J 1 base; bases outside gene matches: 5. Germline V lookup: CDR1 LGHDT, CDR2 YNNKEL (reference sequence). This CDR3 is CASSQDRQGNTEAFF. The CDR3 bases are TGTGCCAGCAGCCAGGATAGACAGGGGAACACTGAAGCTTTCTTT. The whole variable domain, filled in from reference TRBV3-1 and TRBJ1-1, reads DTAVSQTPKYLVTQMGNDKSIKCEQNLGHDTMYWYKQDSKKFLKIMFSYNNKELIINETVPNRFSPKSPDKAHLNLHINSLELGDSAVYFCASSQDRQGNTEAFFGQGTRLTVV.

Worth noting for this clonotype: A much larger clone differs by one base, so this may be a read error. V usage is TRBV18 and J usage is TRBJ2-1, with D possibly being TRBD1 (6 bases). Between the trimmed V and J ends, which lost 4 bases and 9 bases, there was a span of 13 bases. The germline V gene has CDR1 KGHSH and CDR2 LQKENI. The CDR3 covers 13 residues. The CDR3 bases are TGTGCCAGCTCACTTACAGGGAAGGTTGAGCAGTTCTTC. Its protein product is CASSLTGKVEQFF.

This clonotype has ten or more counts. V is TRBV2 and J is TRBJ2-3; D is possibly TRBD2 (6 bases). This CDR3 region has 14 residues. With 6 bases removed from V and 6 bases from J, the gap between germline ends came to 16 bases. In germline, CDR1 is SNHLY, CDR2 FYNNEI. CDR3 nucleotides: TGTGCCAGCAGCGTCGGGACTTCTGTGGATACGCAGTATTTT. Translation gives CASSVGTSVDTQYF.

This chain connects TRBV20-1 to TRBJ1-1; perhaps TRBD1 as D (5 bases). The CDR3 spans 17 residues. Trimming pared 6 bases from V and 0 bases from J, leaving 23 bases between. CDR1 and CDR2 from the germline V gene are DFQATT and SNEGSKA (reference sequence). The CDR3 region has the DNA TGCAGTGCAGGAAGCGCCCGGGACGGACTTATGAACACTGAAGCTTTCTTT. It yields the protein CSAGSARDGLMNTEAFF.

In this sample, this clonotype turned up once. The rearrangement uses TRBV18 and TRBJ2-7; 9 bases fit TRBD2. The CDR3 runs 18 residues. Germline assignment: CDR1 KGHSH and CDR2 LQKENI. The V gene end was trimmed by 4 bases and the J gene end by 3 bases; junction bases not matched to a gene: 16. The CDR3 reads CASSQISGSASLYYEQYF. CDR3 DNA sequence: TGTGCCAGCTCACAAATTAGCGGGAGCGCCTCTCTCTACTACGAGCAGTACTTC.

The sample holds many counts of this clonotype. The chain employs TRBV7-3 and TRBJ2-1; D remains unclear. The CDR3 length is 15 residues. Trimming cost V 2 bases and J 0 bases, with 8 bases left between them. The germline CDR1 and CDR2 sequences are SGHTA and FQGTGA. The CDR3 sequence is CASSLSASSYNEQFF. The DNA of the CDR3 is TGTGCCAGCAGCTTATCAGCGAGCTCCTACAATGAGCAGTTCTTC.

This clonotype was observed a single time. Relative to the germline gene, one junction end is altered; a read error may explain this. The rearrangement uses TRBV12-3 or TRBV12-4 and TRBJ1-5, with 9 bases matching TRBD1. This CDR3 region has 15 residues. CDR3 in DNA: TGTGCCAGCAGTTTCTATGGACAGGGGAGTCAGCCCAAGCATTTT. Amino acids: CASSFYGQGSQPKHF.

As for this clonotype: A clone one base away is much larger, so this may be a read error. The rearrangement joins TRBV3-1 to TRBJ1-1; 8 nucleotides agree with TRBD1. The CDR3 is made up of 14 amino acids. Germline V gives CDR1 LGHDT, CDR2 YNNKEL (reference sequence). Trimming at V came to 1 base and at J to 6 bases, leaving 4 bases not matched to a gene. DNA for the CDR3: TGTGCCAGCAGCCAAGGAGGACAGGGCTCTGAAGCTTTCTTT. Protein sequence: CASSQGGQGSEAFF.